The table lists the clone carrying this TCR beta chain with many counts. The record originates from a study of identical twins. Germline loops: CDR1 DFQATT, CDR2 SNEGSKA (reference sequence). The CDR3 has 15 amino acids. V lost 1 base, J lost 5 bases, and 15 bases lay in between. TCRdb reprocessed the 5' RACE reads via MiXCR and lists one record per CDR3 protein. The sample contains roughly 770,000 distinct CDR3 sequences, 18% of which appear only once. The sample was also reused in another study, on T cells expressing NK-cell markers. That paper notes: Investigators obtained TCR beta repertoires from sorted CD3+CD56+NKG2C+, CD3+CD56+NKG2C- and CD3+CD56-NKG2C+ T cells. It is unclear if expanded NKG2C-expressing clones target HCMV antigens.

This chain connects TRBV20-1 to TRBJ2-1; D is unresolved. The TCR sequence derives from a woman between 18 and 29 years old in good health. The sample consisted of PBMCs. CDR3 coding DNA: TGCAGTGCTAGAGTCGGAGTAGCCGGCCACAATGAGCAGTTCTTC. Translated, it gives CSARVGVAGHNEQFF.